Following are 23 T cell receptor beta chains from one sample sequenced in a study of CD4 and CD8 cells across lung adenocarcinoma regions. TCRdb independently ran MiXCR on the PCR reads; one entry per CDR3 protein. The profile shows some 20,000 distinct CDR3 sequences, about 53% of them singletons. The sample comprised CD8+ T cells from the center of a lung tumor. Receptors were obtained from a female donor with lung adenocarcinoma. The CD4 and CD8 labels of this study may be unreliable.

The chain joins TRBV6-1 to TRBJ2-3; TRBD2 aligns across 8 bases. The CDR3 has 15 residues. The ends lost 6 bases at V and 4 bases at J; junction bases unmatched: 9. Germline V lookup: CDR1 MNHNS, CDR2 SASEGT. Here the CDR3 reads CASSPRTSFSDTQYF. CDR3 in DNA: TGTGCCAGCAGCCCTAGGACTAGCTTCTCAGATACGCAGTATTTT.

This clonotype was detected ten times or more. The V call is TRBV6-1, the J call TRBJ2-7; 10 bases align to TRBD2. Germline CDR1 is MNHNS and CDR2 is SASEGT. The length of the CDR3 is 16 residues. J lost 5 bases, V lost 8 bases, and 15 bases had no gene match. The CDR3 DNA is TGTGCCAGCGGGGGGACTAGCGCTAAAACGGGCGACGAGCAGTACTTC. Protein: CASGGTSAKTGDEQYF.

The chain couples TRBV6-5 to TRBJ1-1; TRBD1 is a possible D gene (6 bases). Germline lookup yields CDR1 MNHEY and CDR2 SVGAGI. CDR3 length: 15 residues. The germline V and J ends were trimmed by 0 bases and 5 bases, with 13 bases remaining between them. The CDR3 nucleotides read TGTGCCAGCAGTTACTCGAAGCGGGGGGCAACTGAAGCTTTCTTT. Its translation is CASSYSKRGATEAFF.

This clonotype was seen many times. The rearrangement joins TRBV14 to TRBJ2-1, with D perhaps TRBD1 (6 bases). Trimming left V 1 base short and J 9 bases short, with 16 bases between. The CDR3 covers 15 residues. CDR1 and CDR2 from the germline V gene are SGHDN and FVKESK. The CDR3 is CASSQGDTSAGEQFF. The CDR3 coding sequence is TGTGCCAGCAGCCAAGGGGACACCTCGGCGGGTGAGCAGTTCTTC.

This clonotype counts as medium-sized. V usage is TRBV10-1 and J usage is TRBJ2-2, with D possibly being TRBD1 (6 bases). Trimming took off 2 bases at V and 0 bases at J, with 10 bases between the two ends. Germline assignment: CDR1 WNHNN and CDR2 SYGVQD (reference sequence). The CDR3 totals 16 residues. CDR3 in DNA: TGCGCCAGCAGTGAGCGGAGGACAGCGAACACCGGGGAGCTGTTTTTT. Protein: CASSERRTANTGELFF.

This clonotype turned up a few times. The V call is TRBV10-2, the J call TRBJ2-1; TRBD2 might be the D (7 bases). The J call is in doubt because the DNA end fits TRBJ2-7 better. This CDR3 contains 15 residues. Per germline, CDR1 WSHSY and CDR2 SAAADI. CDR3 DNA: TGCGGCGGGGGTACCGGGGGCCGTGACCCAGAGACGCAGTACTTC. Its protein product is CGGGTGGRDPETQYF.

This clonotype is medium-sized in the sample. The chain combines TRBV27 with TRBJ2-1; 8 bases fit TRBD1. The CDR3 is 14 amino acids. Unmatched junction bases numbered 4, after V lost 3 bases and J lost 6 bases. Germline V CDR1 and CDR2: MNHEY, SMNVEV (reference sequence). CDR3 sequence (DNA): TGTGCCAGCAGTTTTTATACAGGGGGCAATGAGCAGTTCTTC. Protein sequence: CASSFYTGGNEQFF.

This clonotype has a single count. The genes are TRBV11-2 and TRBJ2-4; D perhaps matches TRBD1 (6 bases). The J call may be mistaken, given a closer DNA end match to TRBJ2-5. Germline CDR1 and CDR2: SGHAT and FQNNGV. The CDR3 sequence is 12 residues long. As DNA, the CDR3 is TGTGCCAGCAGCCAGGGGTACGAGACCCAGTACTTC. As protein: CASSQGYETQYF.

The genes are TRBV10-1 and TRBJ2-3; tentatively, D is TRBD2 (6 bases). The DNA end is a closer match to TRBJ2-7, so the J assignment may be wrong. The CDR3 spans 14 residues. Germline values: CDR1 WNHNN, CDR2 SYGVQD (reference sequence). The CDR3 sequence is CGVTGERAKDMQYF. DNA of the CDR3: TGCGGCGTCACGGGGGAGAGAGCCAAAGACATGCAGTACTTC.

The chain has TRBV4-1 and TRBJ2-7, with 8 bases fitting TRBD2. V shed 1 base and J 2 bases; nucleotides not matched to a gene: 4. This CDR3 contains 15 residues. CDR1 is MGHRA, CDR2 YSYEKL, per germline. CDR3 sequence reads: CASSQGLAGAYEQYF. As DNA, the CDR3 is TGCGCCAGCAGCCAAGGGCTAGCGGGTGCCTACGAGCAGTACTTC.

The table lists this clonotype with a few counts. The V gene is TRBV7-2, the J gene TRBJ2-1; 7 nucleotides match TRBD1. CDR3 length equals 15 residues. V shed 5 bases and J 0 bases; nucleotides not matched to a gene: 4. Germline CDR1 reads SGHTA; CDR2 reads FQGNSA. The CDR3 DNA follows: TGTGCCAGCAGCGGGGGACAGAGCTCCTACAATGAGCAGTTCTTC. Amino acids: CASSGGQSSYNEQFF.

The chain employs TRBV6-1 and TRBJ2-3, with D perhaps TRBD1 or TRBD2 (5 bases each). V dropped 6 bases and J dropped 5 bases, with 36 bases sitting between them. The CDR3 consists of 21 residues. Per the germline V gene, CDR1 is MNHNS and CDR2 is SASEGT. CDR3 region: CASSSLTCGGEGLCAKDTQYF. CDR3 nucleotides: TGTGCCAGCAGCTCTCTCACTTGCGGCGGCGAGGGGCTGTGTGCCAAAGATACGCAGTATTTT.

V gene TRBV10-2 combines with J gene TRBJ1-5; no clear D. Germline V gene sequence: CDR1 WSHSY, CDR2 SAAADI. V shed 10 bases and J shed 2 bases, with 18 bases lying between them. The CDR3 is made up of 15 amino acids. CDR3 amino acids: CATHAGPGGNQPQHF. For the CDR3, the DNA is TGCGCCACCCATGCGGGCCCCGGGGGCAATCAGCCCCAGCATTTT.

CDR3 residues: CASSRDITDTQYF. The CDR3 coding sequence is TGTGCCAGCAGCCGGGATATCACAGATACGCAGTATTTT. The rearrangement joins TRBV6-1 to TRBJ2-3; perhaps TRBD2 as D (5 bases). CDR3 length: 13 residues. Germline V lookup: CDR1 MNHNS, CDR2 SASEGT. The V end lost 6 bases, the J end lost 2 bases, and 9 bases lay between the germline ends.

The gene calls are TRBV10-3 and TRBJ2-5; D tentatively reads TRBD1 or TRBD2 (6 bases each). The CDR3 runs to 14 residues. Germline V lookup: CDR1 ENHRY, CDR2 SYGVKD. CDR3 DNA: TGTGCGGGGCTCGGGGGCGGTGACGAAGAGACCCAGTACTTC. It is translated as CAGLGGGDEETQYF.

There are many counts of this clonotype. The chain uses TRBV10-1 and TRBJ2-3; D uncertain. V was cut by 3 bases and J by 3 bases, with 10 bases left in between. Germline values: CDR1 WNHNN, CDR2 SYGVQD (reference sequence). CDR3 length: 14 residues. Here the CDR3 DNA reads TGCGCCAGCAGTGAAAACTTGCTTACAGATACGCAGTATTTT. Translation gives CASSENLLTDTQYF.

This clonotype was counted many times. This chain joins TRBV6-2 or TRBV6-3 and TRBJ2-1; possibly TRBD1 for D (5 bases). The DNA end favors TRBJ2-7, so the J call may be wrong. From germline, CDR1 is MNHEY and CDR2 SVGEGT. There are 13 residues in the CDR3. As DNA, the CDR3 is TGTGCCAGCTGGGGCAGCCAGCACTACGAGCAGTACTTC. Translation: CASWGSQHYEQYF.

The chain carries TRBV6-1 and TRBJ1-1; 7 bases fit TRBD1. Trimming cost V 4 bases and J 1 base; bases outside gene matches: 3. The CDR3 runs 14 residues. Germline CDR1 reads MNHNS; CDR2 reads SASEGT. CDR3 coding DNA: TGTGCCAGCAGTGCGGCAGGGGGGAACACTGAAGCTTTCTTT. The encoded protein is CASSAAGGNTEAFF.

The chain's CDR3 is CASRRNGANVLTF. The CDR3 nucleotides read TGTGCCAGCAGGCGAAATGGGGCCAACGTCCTGACTTTC. The chain links TRBV6-1 to TRBJ2-1; D ambiguous. The J call is doubtful: the DNA matches TRBJ2-6 better. Germline V gene data show CDR1 as MNHNS and CDR2 as SASEGT. The CDR3 sequence is 13 residues long.

The chain carries TRBV7-2 and TRBJ2-1; 7 bases line up with TRBD1. The DNA end is a closer match to TRBJ2-5, so the J assignment may be wrong. The CDR3 covers 20 residues. CDR1 is SGHTA and CDR2 is FQGNSA in the germline V gene. The CDR3 DNA sequence: TGTGCCAGCAGCCTGTTAGTGGGGGCTGGGACAGTCACCCGTACGGAGACCCAGTACTTC. Protein sequence: CASSLLVGAGTVTRTETQYF.

This rearrangement joins TRBV10-1 to TRBJ2-4; 8 bases match TRBD1. The J call is in doubt because the DNA end fits TRBJ2-3 better. The CDR3 spans 14 residues. In germline, CDR1 is WNHNN, CDR2 SYGVQD (reference sequence). CDR3 nucleotides: TGCGGCGGCAGGGGGCAGAGAGCCAAAGACACGCAGTATTTT. Protein product: CGGRGQRAKDTQYF.

The table lists this clonotype with many counts. J is TRBJ1-2 and V is TRBV10-3; D ambiguous. Germline V gene data show CDR1 as ENHRY and CDR2 as SYGVKD. The germline V and J ends were trimmed by 4 bases and 5 bases, with 14 bases remaining between them. This CDR3 is built from 14 residues. In nucleotides, the CDR3 is TGTGCCATCAGTGGACCTGATCTACGTTATGGCTACACCTTC. Translation: CAISGPDLRYGYTF.

Here the CDR3 reads CASSESPGGGAGDEDIQYF. CDR3 DNA: TGCGCCAGCAGTGAGTCGCCGGGGGGCGGGGCGGGAGACGAAGACATTCAGTACTTC. V and J are TRBV10-1 and TRBJ2-4; TRBD2 is a possible D gene (7 bases). Trimming left V 0 bases short and J 8 bases short, with 26 bases between. CDR3 length: 19 amino acids. The germline V gene has CDR1 WNHNN and CDR2 SYGVQD (reference sequence).